These T cell receptor beta chains were read from a single sample in a study of beta chain features in type 1 diabetes. Assay used: immunoSEQ multiplex PCR; TCRdb lists only in-frame clones, some missing. The profile shows more than 550,000 clones, around 15% of them singletons. The specimen was naive CD4+ T cells from blood. The receptors come from a man younger than 30 with type 1 diabetes. CDR3s include the opening cysteine and the closing phenylalanine or tryptophan. Each record gives: D gene, V gene, clone size, J gene, CDR3 DNA, CDR3 protein. D genes are given only for firm matches. The size field is filled for only some rows; it gives once, few, many or a size class.

D gene: TRBD2; V gene: TRBV6-1; clone size: NA; J gene: TRBJ2-2; CDR3 DNA: TGTGCCAGCAGTGAAGAGGGACTAGCGGGAGTAAACACCGGGGAGCTGTTTTTT; CDR3 protein: CASSEEGLAGVNTGELFF
D gene: TRBD1; V gene: TRBV5-1; clone size: few; J gene: TRBJ2-2; CDR3 DNA: TGCGCCAGCAGCTTGGCCACGGACAGGATTATCACCGGGGAGCTGTTTTTT; CDR3 protein: CASSLATDRIITGELFF
D gene: TRBD1; V gene: TRBV5-1; clone size: few; J gene: TRBJ1-5; CDR3 DNA: TGCGCCAGCAGCTTGGAGGCAGGGGGCGGTCAGCCCCAGCATTTT; CDR3 protein: CASSLEAGGGQPQHF
D gene: TRBD1; V gene: TRBV6-5; clone size: NA; J gene: TRBJ1-2; CDR3 DNA: TGTGCCAGCAGTTGGAGGAACAGGGGCGATGGCTACACCTTC; CDR3 protein: CASSWRNRGDGYTF
D gene: TRBD2; V gene: TRBV14; clone size: NA; J gene: TRBJ2-1; CDR3 DNA: TGTGCCAGCAGCGACCGGACTAGCGGGGCAGGGAATGAGCAGTTCTTC; CDR3 protein: CASSDRTSGAGNEQFF
D gene: TRBD1; V gene: TRBV6-5; clone size: NA; J gene: TRBJ2-7; CDR3 DNA: TGTGCCAGCAGTACACCCGGGACAGGGTCCTACGAGCAGTACTTC; CDR3 protein: CASSTPGTGSYEQYF
D gene: NA; V gene: TRBV4-1; clone size: few; J gene: TRBJ2-7; CDR3 DNA: TGCGCCAGCAGCCAAGAACTTTCAGAAATCTACGAGCAGTACTTC; CDR3 protein: CASSQELSEIYEQYF
D gene: NA; V gene: TRBV5-6; clone size: NA; J gene: TRBJ1-1; CDR3 DNA: TGTGCCAGCAGCTATCCCCGGCCAGCTTTCTTT; CDR3 protein: CASSYPRPAFF
D gene: NA; V gene: TRBV9; clone size: NA; J gene: TRBJ2-7; CDR3 DNA: TGTGCCAGCACGCCCCGGGACGGGACCTACGAGCAGTACTTC; CDR3 protein: CASTPRDGTYEQYF
D gene: NA; V gene: TRBV6-1; clone size: NA; J gene: TRBJ1-5; CDR3 DNA: TGTGCCAGCAGTGAATGGCAGCCCCAGCATTTT; CDR3 protein: CASSEWQPQHF
D gene: NA; V gene: TRBV29-1; clone size: NA; J gene: TRBJ1-1; CDR3 DNA: TGCAGCGTTGTTCGCAGGGAGGTATGGAGCACTGAAGCTTTCTTT; CDR3 protein: CSVVRREVWSTEAFF
D gene: TRBD2; V gene: TRBV14; clone size: NA; J gene: TRBJ2-5; CDR3 DNA: TGTGCCAGCAGCCAACGGACTAGCGGGGTTCAAGAGACCCAGTACTTC; CDR3 protein: CASSQRTSGVQETQYF
D gene: NA; V gene: TRBV29-1; clone size: few; J gene: TRBJ1-1; CDR3 DNA: TGCAGCGTTGGGGGACTGTTGAACACTGAAGCTTTCTTT; CDR3 protein: CSVGGLLNTEAFF
D gene: TRBD1; V gene: TRBV9; clone size: NA; J gene: TRBJ2-5; CDR3 DNA: TGTGCCAGCAGCCGCGGACAGGGGGGTCAAGAGACCCAGTACTTC; CDR3 protein: CASSRGQGGQETQYF
D gene: NA; V gene: TRBV29-1; clone size: few; J gene: TRBJ2-1; CDR3 DNA: TGCAGCGTTGACGGGCACAGGGATTTAAAAAGTCCCTCCTACAATGAGCAGTTCTTC; CDR3 protein: CSVDGHRDLKSPSYNEQFF
D gene: NA; V gene: TRBV6-6; clone size: few; J gene: TRBJ2-7; CDR3 DNA: TGTGCCAGCAGTTACGCAAGGGGGCAGTACTTC; CDR3 protein: CASSYARGQYF
D gene: TRBD2; V gene: TRBV5-1; clone size: NA; J gene: TRBJ2-1; CDR3 DNA: TGCGCCAGCAGCCTGGATCCGACTAGCGGGATGGATGAGCAGTTCTTC; CDR3 protein: CASSLDPTSGMDEQFF
D gene: NA; V gene: TRBV28; clone size: NA; J gene: TRBJ2-6; CDR3 DNA: TGTGCCAGCAGTTTATTGCTGGGCTCTGGGGCCAACGTCCTGACTTTC; CDR3 protein: CASSLLLGSGANVLTF
D gene: NA; V gene: TRBV5-4; clone size: NA; J gene: TRBJ2-5; CDR3 DNA: TGTGCCAGCAGCTTGGCCAAGGACAGCAATCAAGAGACCCAGTACTTC; CDR3 protein: CASSLAKDSNQETQYF
D gene: NA; V gene: TRBV6-5; clone size: NA; J gene: TRBJ1-2; CDR3 DNA: TGTGCCAGCGGGTCGCCTGAAGCCCTGCTCAATGGCTACACCTTC; CDR3 protein: CASGSPEALLNGYTF
D gene: TRBD2; V gene: TRBV19; clone size: few; J gene: TRBJ2-1; CDR3 DNA: TGTGCCAGTAGACTTGGACTAGCGGGGTACAATGAGCAGTTCTTC; CDR3 protein: CASRLGLAGYNEQFF
D gene: TRBD2; V gene: TRBV7-2; clone size: NA; J gene: TRBJ2-3; CDR3 DNA: TGTGCCAGCAGCCGGCTGGCGGGGGGATCGGATACGCAGTATTTT; CDR3 protein: CASSRLAGGSDTQYF
D gene: NA; V gene: TRBV6-5; clone size: few; J gene: TRBJ2-3; CDR3 DNA: TGTGCCAGCAGTGGGCTTACAGATACGCAGTATTTT; CDR3 protein: CASSGLTDTQYF
D gene: NA; V gene: TRBV9; clone size: few; J gene: TRBJ1-2; CDR3 DNA: TGTGCCAGCAGCGTAGAGGTTAACTATGGCTACACCTTC; CDR3 protein: CASSVEVNYGYTF
D gene: NA; V gene: TRBV30; clone size: NA; J gene: TRBJ1-2; CDR3 DNA: TGTGCCTGGAGGGAACCGGACGGCTACACCTTC; CDR3 protein: CAWREPDGYTF
D gene: TRBD1; V gene: TRBV6-1; clone size: NA; J gene: TRBJ2-1; CDR3 DNA: TGTGCCCATCGACCGGGACAGGGGAACAATGAGCAGTTCTTC; CDR3 protein: CAHRPGQGNNEQFF
D gene: TRBD1; V gene: TRBV5-1; clone size: few; J gene: TRBJ2-3; CDR3 DNA: TGCGCCAGCAGCTGGGGACGACAGGGAAGCACAGATACGCAGTATTTT; CDR3 protein: CASSWGRQGSTDTQYF
D gene: NA; V gene: TRBV5-1; clone size: NA; J gene: TRBJ2-2; CDR3 DNA: TGCGCCAGCAGCTTGTATAGGGGAGACACCGGGGAGCTGTTTTTT; CDR3 protein: CASSLYRGDTGELFF
D gene: NA; V gene: TRBV11-2; clone size: NA; J gene: TRBJ1-3; CDR3 DNA: TGTGCCAGCAGCTTGGCACAAACTGCTGGAAACACCATATATTTT; CDR3 protein: CASSLAQTAGNTIYF
D gene: TRBD2; V gene: TRBV5-1; clone size: NA; J gene: TRBJ2-1; CDR3 DNA: TGCGCCAGCAGCTTCCCTGGACAGGGACTAGCGACCCAGCAGTTCTTC; CDR3 protein: CASSFPGQGLATQQFF
D gene: TRBD1; V gene: TRBV6-4; clone size: few; J gene: TRBJ2-1; CDR3 DNA: TGTGCCAGCAGTGACTGGGGACAGGGGCGCGGCAATGAGCAGTTCTTC; CDR3 protein: CASSDWGQGRGNEQFF
D gene: TRBD1; V gene: TRBV9; clone size: NA; J gene: TRBJ1-4; CDR3 DNA: TGTGCCAGCAGCCCACGAGGACAGGGGAAAAATGAAAAACTGTTTTTT; CDR3 protein: CASSPRGQGKNEKLFF
D gene: NA; V gene: TRBV4-1; clone size: few; J gene: TRBJ1-2; CDR3 DNA: TGCGCCAGCAGCCAATCGTCTGGTAACTATGGCTACACCTTC; CDR3 protein: CASSQSSGNYGYTF
D gene: NA; V gene: TRBV14; clone size: NA; J gene: TRBJ1-2; CDR3 DNA: TGTGCCAGCAGCCAAGTCAACAGGGTCGGTACCTATGGCTACACCTTC; CDR3 protein: CASSQVNRVGTYGYTF
D gene: NA; V gene: TRBV14; clone size: few; J gene: TRBJ1-1; CDR3 DNA: TGTGCCAGCAGCCAAGATTTCCCAGTATCTGAAGCTTTCTTT; CDR3 protein: CASSQDFPVSEAFF
D gene: TRBD2; V gene: TRBV25-1; clone size: few; J gene: TRBJ2-1; CDR3 DNA: TGTGCCAGCAGTGAACTTGCTAGCGGGGGCCCCTACAATGAGCAGTTCTTC; CDR3 protein: CASSELASGGPYNEQFF
D gene: TRBD2; V gene: TRBV7-9; clone size: NA; J gene: TRBJ2-7; CDR3 DNA: TGTGCCAGCAGCCTAGCGGGAACCGGCTACGAGCAGTACTTC; CDR3 protein: CASSLAGTGYEQYF
D gene: NA; V gene: TRBV6-5; clone size: NA; J gene: TRBJ1-1; CDR3 DNA: TGTGCCAGCAGTTACTCGAGAGTATCCGAAGCTTTCTTT; CDR3 protein: CASSYSRVSEAFF
D gene: NA; V gene: TRBV9; clone size: NA; J gene: TRBJ1-2; CDR3 DNA: TGTGCCAGCAGCTTCAAAACCATAGGGGCGAGCGATGGCTACACCTTC; CDR3 protein: CASSFKTIGASDGYTF
D gene: NA; V gene: TRBV20-1; clone size: NA; J gene: TRBJ1-1; CDR3 DNA: TGCAGTGCTAGAAGGAGGTTTGAAGCTTTCTTT; CDR3 protein: CSARRRFEAFF
D gene: NA; V gene: TRBV6-5; clone size: few; J gene: TRBJ2-2; CDR3 DNA: TGTGCCAGCAGTGGCACAGGGTCTGGGGCCGGGGAGCTGTTTTTT; CDR3 protein: CASSGTGSGAGELFF
D gene: TRBD1; V gene: TRBV9; clone size: NA; J gene: TRBJ1-1; CDR3 DNA: TGTGCCAGCAGCGTACAACAGGGGATGGGGACTGAAGCTTTCTTT; CDR3 protein: CASSVQQGMGTEAFF
D gene: NA; V gene: TRBV7-2; clone size: NA; J gene: TRBJ2-5; CDR3 DNA: TGTGCCAGCAGCCCGGGACTTCCCCAAGAGACCCAGTACTTC; CDR3 protein: CASSPGLPQETQYF
D gene: NA; V gene: TRBV14; clone size: few; J gene: TRBJ2-2; CDR3 DNA: TGTGCCAGCAGCCAAGCGGGGACTGGAAACACCGGGGAGCTGTTTTTT; CDR3 protein: CASSQAGTGNTGELFF
D gene: NA; V gene: TRBV11-2; clone size: NA; J gene: TRBJ2-4; CDR3 DNA: TGTGCCAGCAGCTTAGGGGTGGTCAAAAACATTCAGTACTTC; CDR3 protein: CASSLGVVKNIQYF
D gene: NA; V gene: TRBV30; clone size: few; J gene: TRBJ1-5; CDR3 DNA: TGTGCCTGGAGGGCCGGGCCCTCCCTACGGAATCAGCCCCAGCATTTT; CDR3 protein: CAWRAGPSLRNQPQHF
D gene: NA; V gene: TRBV2; clone size: few; J gene: TRBJ2-1; CDR3 DNA: TGTGCCAGCAGTCGCATTACCAGTGGGAATGAGCAGTTCTTC; CDR3 protein: CASSRITSGNEQFF
D gene: NA; V gene: TRBV29-1; clone size: NA; J gene: TRBJ2-1; CDR3 DNA: TGCAGCGTTGCACTAAGGGGGTTAGGGGAGCAGTTCTTC; CDR3 protein: CSVALRGLGEQFF
D gene: NA; V gene: TRBV5-5; clone size: NA; J gene: TRBJ2-3; CDR3 DNA: TGTGCCAGCAGCCGCCCCCCAGATACGCAGTATTTT; CDR3 protein: CASSRPPDTQYF
D gene: NA; V gene: TRBV7-2; clone size: NA; J gene: TRBJ2-5; CDR3 DNA: TGTGCCAGCAGCTTAAACCGGGGCCGGGAGACCCAGTACTTC; CDR3 protein: CASSLNRGRETQYF
D gene: TRBD1; V gene: TRBV9; clone size: NA; J gene: TRBJ1-2; CDR3 DNA: TGTGCCAGCAGCCCACGGGACAGGAGCTATGGCTACACCTTC; CDR3 protein: CASSPRDRSYGYTF
D gene: TRBD1; V gene: TRBV2; clone size: few; J gene: TRBJ2-1; CDR3 DNA: TGTGCCAGCCTCCTTGAAAGGGGGCTATCCTACAATGAGCAGTTCTTC; CDR3 protein: CASLLERGLSYNEQFF
D gene: TRBD1; V gene: TRBV19; clone size: NA; J gene: TRBJ2-1; CDR3 DNA: TGTGCCAGTAGTATAGACCACAGGGGCTACAATGAGCAGTTCTTC; CDR3 protein: CASSIDHRGYNEQFF
D gene: NA; V gene: TRBV5-6; clone size: NA; J gene: TRBJ1-1; CDR3 DNA: TGTGCCAGCAGCTTCGGAGCGGTGAAGAGTGAAGCTTTCTTT; CDR3 protein: CASSFGAVKSEAFF
D gene: NA; V gene: TRBV9; clone size: NA; J gene: TRBJ2-3; CDR3 DNA: TGTGCCAGCAGCCTGGGTAGTTCGGATACGCAGTATTTT; CDR3 protein: CASSLGSSDTQYF
D gene: NA; V gene: TRBV1; clone size: few; J gene: TRBJ2-1; CDR3 DNA: TGCACCAGCAGCCGCACCCTGACTAGTGGTACGACCAATGAGCAGTTCTTC; CDR3 protein: CTSSRTLTSGTTNEQFF
D gene: TRBD1; V gene: TRBV6-1; clone size: few; J gene: TRBJ1-5; CDR3 DNA: TGTGCCAGCAGTGAACAGGGGGGTCAGCCCCAGCATTTT; CDR3 protein: CASSEQGGQPQHF
D gene: NA; V gene: TRBV2; clone size: NA; J gene: TRBJ2-1; CDR3 DNA: TGTGCCAGCGCAGACGACAGGTTCAAGGATGAGCAGTTCTTC; CDR3 protein: CASADDRFKDEQFF